This T cell receptor (beta chain) was identified during a study of post-analysis software for immune sequencing data. As for the study in general: Recorded disease courses covered relapsing-remitting, secondary progressive and progressive-relapsing multiple sclerosis. Some patients had no subtype annotation.

A word on this clonotype: Its antigen is not known.

Findings and limits, study-wide: Elevated frequency relative to controls characterized roughly 5 TRBV segments in patients, TRBV5-6, TRBV5-1 and TRBV20-1 among them.

Researchers reported that TCR beta cDNA libraries carried unique molecular identifiers. One entry per CDR3 protein results from TCRdb running MiXCR on the PCR reads. Of about 540,000 distinct CDR3 sequences in the sample, around a third were seen once. V was pared by 6 bases and J by 7 bases, with 12 bases of the junction left unmatched. The CDR3 extends over 15 amino acids. This TCR derives from a girl aged 2-17 years with multiple sclerosis. V is TRBV12-3 or TRBV12-4 and J is TRBJ2-1; 7 positions agree with TRBD2. The sequencing input was blood. The chain's CDR3 is CASRRSGLLENEQFF. CDR3 coding DNA: TGTGCCAGCAGAAGATCGGGACTACTTGAGAATGAGCAGTTCTTC.